The present entry profiles one T cell receptor beta chain with its context. This sample was taken from a study of blood T cell repertoires in COVID-19. The CDR3 extends over 14 amino acids. Per the germline V gene, CDR1 is LNHDA and CDR2 is SQIVND (reference sequence). V lost 4 bases, J lost 4 bases, and 1 base stayed unmatched. Residents of about two dozen US areas, aged about 18 to 95 years, made up the participants. Symptom resolution, clearance, or two negative PCRs marked donors in Cohort 3 as recovered. Study processing details: Reference gene primer amplification yielded estimated nucleated cell counts. This table comes from immunoSEQ multiplex PCR, and its TCRdb copy is limited to in-frame clones, with some not included. V and J calls and clone size follow that table, whereas D and trimming were derived from the DNA. The sample contains some 300,000 clones, 85% to 90% of which appear only once.

What was sequenced was PBMCs or T cells enriched from blood (not recorded which). The chain employs TRBV19 and TRBJ2-5; 12 nucleotides align to TRBD1. This sequence originates from a man aged 25 to 40 who had recovered from COVID-19. CDR3 DNA: TGTGCCAGTAGTACGGGACAGGGGGCAGAGACCCAGTACTTC. It specifies CASSTGQGAETQYF.